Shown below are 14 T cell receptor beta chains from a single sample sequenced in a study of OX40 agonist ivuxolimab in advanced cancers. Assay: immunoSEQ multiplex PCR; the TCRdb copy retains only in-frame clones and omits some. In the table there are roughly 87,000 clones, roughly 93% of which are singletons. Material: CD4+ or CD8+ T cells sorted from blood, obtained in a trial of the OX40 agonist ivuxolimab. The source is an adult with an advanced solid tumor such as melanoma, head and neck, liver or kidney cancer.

CDR3 DNA sequence: TGCAGTGGGTGGACAGGCACTGAAGCTTTCTTT. Translating gives CSGWTGTEAFF. The chain has TRBV20-1 and TRBJ1-1; 7 positions match TRBD1. Trimming took 7 bases from V and 4 from J; bases not matched to a gene: 3. The CDR3 is 11 residues long. Germline CDR1 DFQATT, CDR2 SNEGSKA (reference sequence).

CDR3 sequence (DNA): TGTGCCAGCAGAGTCAATTACGAGCAGTACTTC. It specifies CASRVNYEQYF. The chain employs TRBV28 and TRBJ2-7; no clear D gene. CDR1 and CDR2 (germline): MDHEN, SYDVKM. The CDR3 has 11 residues. Trimming shortened V by 6 bases and J by 4 bases, and 7 bases separated the two germline ends.

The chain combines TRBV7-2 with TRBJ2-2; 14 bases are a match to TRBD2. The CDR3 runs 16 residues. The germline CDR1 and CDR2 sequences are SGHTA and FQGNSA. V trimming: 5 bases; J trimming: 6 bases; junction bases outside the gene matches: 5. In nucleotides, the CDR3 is TGTGCCAGCAGCGGGACTAGCGGGAGCTCGGCCGGGGAGCTGTTTTTT. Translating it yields CASSGTSGSSAGELFF.

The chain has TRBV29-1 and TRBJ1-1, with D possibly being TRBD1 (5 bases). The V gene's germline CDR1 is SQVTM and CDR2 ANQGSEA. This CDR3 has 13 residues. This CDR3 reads CSVGGGGVTEAFF. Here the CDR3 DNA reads TGCAGTGTCGGTGGGGGAGGCGTCACTGAAGCTTTCTTT.

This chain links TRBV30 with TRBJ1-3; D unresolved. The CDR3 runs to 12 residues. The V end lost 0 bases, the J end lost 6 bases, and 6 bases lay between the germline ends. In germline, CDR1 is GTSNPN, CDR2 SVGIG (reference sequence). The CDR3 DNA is TGTGCCTGGAGTGTAGTTGAAAACACCATATATTTT. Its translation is CAWSVVENTIYF.

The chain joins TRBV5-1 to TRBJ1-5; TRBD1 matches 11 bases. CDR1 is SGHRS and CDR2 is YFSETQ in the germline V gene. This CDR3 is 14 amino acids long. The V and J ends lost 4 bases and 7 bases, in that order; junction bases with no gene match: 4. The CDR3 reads CASSPGQGDQPQHF. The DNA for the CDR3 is TGCGCCAGCAGCCCGGGACAGGGGGACCAGCCCCAGCATTTT.

The CDR3 DNA reads TGTGCCAGTAGTATCCTCACAGGGACAGGGGGAAACTATGGCTACACCTTC. Its translation: CASSILTGTGGNYGYTF. This chain uses TRBV19 with TRBJ1-2; TRBD1 matches at 11 bases. CDR1 and CDR2 (germline): LNHDA, SQIVND (reference sequence). Trimming took 3 bases from V and 2 from J; bases not matched to a gene: 8. The CDR3 totals 17 residues.

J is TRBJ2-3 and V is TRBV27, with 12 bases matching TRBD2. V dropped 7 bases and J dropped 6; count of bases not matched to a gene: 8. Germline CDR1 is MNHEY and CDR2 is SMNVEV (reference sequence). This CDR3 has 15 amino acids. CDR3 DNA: TGTGCCAGCAAAACTAGCGGGGGGTCCGGTGATACGCAGTATTTT. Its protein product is CASKTSGGSGDTQYF.

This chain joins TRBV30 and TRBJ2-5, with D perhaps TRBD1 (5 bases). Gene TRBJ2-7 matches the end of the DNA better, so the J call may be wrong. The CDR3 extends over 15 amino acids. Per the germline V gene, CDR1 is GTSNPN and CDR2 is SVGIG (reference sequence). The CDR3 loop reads CAWSVRQSYLYEQYF. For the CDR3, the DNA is TGTGCCTGGAGTGTACGACAGTCATATCTCTACGAGCAGTACTTC.

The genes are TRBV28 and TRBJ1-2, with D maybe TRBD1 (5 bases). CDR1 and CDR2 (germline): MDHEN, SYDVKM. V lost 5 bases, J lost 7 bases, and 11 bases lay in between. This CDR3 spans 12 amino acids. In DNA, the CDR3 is TGTGCCAGCAGTCTAACGGGGGTTGGCTACACCTTC. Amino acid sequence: CASSLTGVGYTF.

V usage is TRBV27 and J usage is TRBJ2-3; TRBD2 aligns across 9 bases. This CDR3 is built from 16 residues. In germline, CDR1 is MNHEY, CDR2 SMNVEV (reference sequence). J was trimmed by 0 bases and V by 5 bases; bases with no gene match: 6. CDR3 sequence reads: CASSISTSGSTDTQYF. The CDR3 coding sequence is TGTGCCAGCAGTATCTCTACTAGCGGGAGCACAGATACGCAGTATTTT.

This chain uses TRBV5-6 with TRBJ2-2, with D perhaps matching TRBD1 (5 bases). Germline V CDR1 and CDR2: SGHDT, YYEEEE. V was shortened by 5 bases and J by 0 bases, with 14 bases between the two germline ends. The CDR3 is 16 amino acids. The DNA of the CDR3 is TGTGCCAGCAGGACACAGGAGTTCGCGAACACCGGGGAGCTGTTTTTT. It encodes CASRTQEFANTGELFF.

The DNA of the CDR3 is TGCAGCGTTGAAGGGACTAGCGGGAGGGGGACGACAGATACGCAGTATTTT. Translating gives CSVEGTSGRGTTDTQYF. The chain recombines TRBV29-1 with TRBJ2-3; 15 bases are shared with TRBD2. This CDR3 is built from 17 residues. The V gene end was trimmed by 1 base and the J gene end by 3 bases; junction bases not matched to a gene: 5. Germline values: CDR1 SQVTM, CDR2 ANQGSEA.

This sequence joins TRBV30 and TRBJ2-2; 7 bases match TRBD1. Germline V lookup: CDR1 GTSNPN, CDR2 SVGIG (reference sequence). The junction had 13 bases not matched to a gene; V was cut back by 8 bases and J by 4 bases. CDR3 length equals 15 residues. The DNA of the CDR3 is TGTGCCACACAGGGGAGTAGCATTATCACCGGGGAGCTGTTTTTT. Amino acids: CATQGSSIITGELFF. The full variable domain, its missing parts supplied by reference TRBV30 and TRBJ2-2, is SQTIHQWPATLVQPVGSPLSLECTVEGTSNPNLYWYRQAAGRGLQLLFYSVGIGQISSEVPQNLSASRPQDRQFILSSKKLLLSDSGFYLCATQGSSIITGELFFGEGSRLTVL.